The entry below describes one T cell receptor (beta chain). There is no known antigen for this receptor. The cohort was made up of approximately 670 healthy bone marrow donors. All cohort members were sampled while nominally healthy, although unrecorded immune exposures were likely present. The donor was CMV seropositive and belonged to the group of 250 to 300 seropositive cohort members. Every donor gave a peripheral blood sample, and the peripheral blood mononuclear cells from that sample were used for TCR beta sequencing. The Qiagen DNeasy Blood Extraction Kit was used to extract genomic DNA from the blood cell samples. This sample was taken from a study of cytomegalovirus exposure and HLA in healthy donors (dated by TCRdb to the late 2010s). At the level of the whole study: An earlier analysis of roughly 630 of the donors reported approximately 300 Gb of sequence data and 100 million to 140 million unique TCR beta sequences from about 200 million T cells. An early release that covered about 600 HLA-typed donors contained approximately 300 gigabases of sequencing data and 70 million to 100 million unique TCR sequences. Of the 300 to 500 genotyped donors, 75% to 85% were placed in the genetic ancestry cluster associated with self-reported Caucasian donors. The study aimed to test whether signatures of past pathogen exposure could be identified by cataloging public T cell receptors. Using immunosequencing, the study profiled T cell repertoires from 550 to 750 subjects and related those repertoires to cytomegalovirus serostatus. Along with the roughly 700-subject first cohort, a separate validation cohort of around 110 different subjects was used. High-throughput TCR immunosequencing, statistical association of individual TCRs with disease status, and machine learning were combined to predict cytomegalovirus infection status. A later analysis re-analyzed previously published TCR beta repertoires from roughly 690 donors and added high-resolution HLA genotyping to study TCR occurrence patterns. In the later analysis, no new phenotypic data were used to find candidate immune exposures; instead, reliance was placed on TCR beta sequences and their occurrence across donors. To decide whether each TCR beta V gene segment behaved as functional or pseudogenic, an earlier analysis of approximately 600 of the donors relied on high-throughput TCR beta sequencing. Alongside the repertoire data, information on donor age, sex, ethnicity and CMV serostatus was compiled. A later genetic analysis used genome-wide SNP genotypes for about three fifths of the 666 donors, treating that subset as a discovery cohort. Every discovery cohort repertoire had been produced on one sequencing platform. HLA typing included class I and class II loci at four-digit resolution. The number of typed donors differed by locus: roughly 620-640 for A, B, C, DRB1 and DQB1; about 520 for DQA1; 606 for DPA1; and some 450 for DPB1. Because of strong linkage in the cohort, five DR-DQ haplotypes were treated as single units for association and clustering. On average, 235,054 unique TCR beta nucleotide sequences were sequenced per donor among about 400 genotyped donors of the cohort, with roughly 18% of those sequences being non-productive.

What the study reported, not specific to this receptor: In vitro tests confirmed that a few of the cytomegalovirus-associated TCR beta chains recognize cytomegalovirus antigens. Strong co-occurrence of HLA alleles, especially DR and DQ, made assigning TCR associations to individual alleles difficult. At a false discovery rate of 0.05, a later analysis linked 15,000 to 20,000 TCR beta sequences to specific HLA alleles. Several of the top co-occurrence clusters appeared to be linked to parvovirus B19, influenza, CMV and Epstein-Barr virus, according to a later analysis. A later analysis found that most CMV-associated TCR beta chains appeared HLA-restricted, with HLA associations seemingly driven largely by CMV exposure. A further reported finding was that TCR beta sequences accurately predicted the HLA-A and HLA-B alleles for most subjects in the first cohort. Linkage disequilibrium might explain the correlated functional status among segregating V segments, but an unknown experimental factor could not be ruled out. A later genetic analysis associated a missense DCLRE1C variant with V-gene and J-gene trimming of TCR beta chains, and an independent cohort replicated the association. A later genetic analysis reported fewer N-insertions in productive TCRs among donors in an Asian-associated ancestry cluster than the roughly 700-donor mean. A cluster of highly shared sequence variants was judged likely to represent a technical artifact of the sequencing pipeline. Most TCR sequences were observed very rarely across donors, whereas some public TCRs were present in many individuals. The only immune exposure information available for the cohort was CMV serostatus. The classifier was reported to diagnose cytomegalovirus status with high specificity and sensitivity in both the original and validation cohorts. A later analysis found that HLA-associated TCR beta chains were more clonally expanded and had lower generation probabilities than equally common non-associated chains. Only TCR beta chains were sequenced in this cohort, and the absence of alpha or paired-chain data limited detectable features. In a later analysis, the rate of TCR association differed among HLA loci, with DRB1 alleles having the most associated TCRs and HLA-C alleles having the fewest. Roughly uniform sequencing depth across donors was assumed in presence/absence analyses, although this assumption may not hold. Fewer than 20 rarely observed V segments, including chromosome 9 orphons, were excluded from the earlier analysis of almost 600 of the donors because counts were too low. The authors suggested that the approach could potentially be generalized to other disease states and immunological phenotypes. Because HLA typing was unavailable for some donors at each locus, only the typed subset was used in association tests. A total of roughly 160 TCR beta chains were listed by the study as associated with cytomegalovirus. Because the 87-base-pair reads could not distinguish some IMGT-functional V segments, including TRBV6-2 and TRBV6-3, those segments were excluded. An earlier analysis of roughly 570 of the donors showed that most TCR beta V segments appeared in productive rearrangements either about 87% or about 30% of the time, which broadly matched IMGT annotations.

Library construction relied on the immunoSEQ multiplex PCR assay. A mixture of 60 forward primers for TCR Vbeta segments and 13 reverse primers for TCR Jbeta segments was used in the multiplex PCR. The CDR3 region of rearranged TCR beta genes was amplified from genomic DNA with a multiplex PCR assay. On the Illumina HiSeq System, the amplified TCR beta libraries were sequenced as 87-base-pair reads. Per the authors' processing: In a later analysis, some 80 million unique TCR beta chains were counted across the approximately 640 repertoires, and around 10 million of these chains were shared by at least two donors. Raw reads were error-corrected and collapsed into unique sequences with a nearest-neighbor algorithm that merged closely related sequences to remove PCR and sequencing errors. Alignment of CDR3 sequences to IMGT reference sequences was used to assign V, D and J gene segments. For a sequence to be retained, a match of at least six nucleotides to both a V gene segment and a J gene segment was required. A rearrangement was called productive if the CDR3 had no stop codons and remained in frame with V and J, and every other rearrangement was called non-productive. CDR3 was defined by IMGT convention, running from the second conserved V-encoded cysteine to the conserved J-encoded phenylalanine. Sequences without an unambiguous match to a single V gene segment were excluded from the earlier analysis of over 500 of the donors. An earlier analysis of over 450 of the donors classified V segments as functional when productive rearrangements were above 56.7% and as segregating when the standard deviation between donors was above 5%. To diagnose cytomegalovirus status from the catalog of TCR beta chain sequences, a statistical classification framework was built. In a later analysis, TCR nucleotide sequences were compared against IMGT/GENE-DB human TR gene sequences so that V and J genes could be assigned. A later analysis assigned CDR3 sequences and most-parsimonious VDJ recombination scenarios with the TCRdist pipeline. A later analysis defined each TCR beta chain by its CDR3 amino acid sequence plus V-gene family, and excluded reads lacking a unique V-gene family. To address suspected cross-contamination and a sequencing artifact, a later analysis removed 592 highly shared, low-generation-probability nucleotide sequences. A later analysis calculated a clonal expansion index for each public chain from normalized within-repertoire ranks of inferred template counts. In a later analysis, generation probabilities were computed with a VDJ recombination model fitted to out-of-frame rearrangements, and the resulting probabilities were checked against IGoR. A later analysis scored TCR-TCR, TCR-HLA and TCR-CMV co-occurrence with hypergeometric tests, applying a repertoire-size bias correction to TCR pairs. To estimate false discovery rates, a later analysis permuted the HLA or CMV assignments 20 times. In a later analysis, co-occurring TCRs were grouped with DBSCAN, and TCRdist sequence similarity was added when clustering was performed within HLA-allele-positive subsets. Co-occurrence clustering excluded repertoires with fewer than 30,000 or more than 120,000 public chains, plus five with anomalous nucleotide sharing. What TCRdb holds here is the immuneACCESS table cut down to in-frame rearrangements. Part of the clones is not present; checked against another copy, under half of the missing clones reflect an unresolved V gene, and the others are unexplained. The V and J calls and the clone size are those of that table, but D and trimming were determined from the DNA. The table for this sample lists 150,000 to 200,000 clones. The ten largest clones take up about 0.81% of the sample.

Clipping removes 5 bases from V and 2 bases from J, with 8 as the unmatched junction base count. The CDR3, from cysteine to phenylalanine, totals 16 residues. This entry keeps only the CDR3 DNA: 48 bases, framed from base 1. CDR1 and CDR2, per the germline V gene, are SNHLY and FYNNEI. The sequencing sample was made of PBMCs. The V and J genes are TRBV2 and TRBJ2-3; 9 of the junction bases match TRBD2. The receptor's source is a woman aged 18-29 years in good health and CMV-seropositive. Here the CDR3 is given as CASSYGTSRYTDTQYF. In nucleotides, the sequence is TGTGCCAGCAGTTATGGGACTAGCAGATACACAGATACGCAGTATTTT.